These T cell receptor beta chains were read from a single sample in a study of cytomegalovirus exposure and HLA in healthy donors. This table comes from immunoSEQ multiplex PCR, and its TCRdb copy is limited to in-frame clones, with some not included. The table records under 250,000 clones, around 80% of them present only once. Specimen: PBMCs. Receptors were obtained from a boy between 10 and 17 years old in good health and CMV-seronegative. Each CDR3 is given with its conserved first and last residue. The D gene is left open where the match is weak. Rows give clone size only sometimes, using once, few, many, or a class for an expanded clone.

V	D	J	size	length	CDR3	DNA
TRBV6-5	TRBD2	TRBJ2-7	NA	15	CASSVGLALSYEQYF	TGTGCCAGCAGCGTGGGACTAGCCCTGTCCTACGAGCAGTACTTC
TRBV7-9	NA	TRBJ1-1	few	15	CASSPWTALNTEAFF	TGTGCCAGCAGCCCTTGGACAGCTCTGAACACTGAAGCTTTCTTT
TRBV15	NA	TRBJ2-3	NA	14	CATSRGTVTDTQYF	TGTGCCACCAGCAGAGGGACAGTCACAGATACGCAGTATTTT
TRBV6-1	NA	TRBJ1-5	once	15	CASSQGHGSNQPQHF	TGTGCCAGCAGCCAGGGACATGGGAGCAATCAGCCCCAGCATTTT
TRBV5-1	TRBD1	TRBJ1-1	NA	15	CASSVTGDMNTEAFF	TGCGCCAGCAGCGTGACAGGGGACATGAACACTGAAGCTTTCTTT
TRBV7-9	NA	TRBJ2-5	once	13	CASSPVPQETQYF	TGTGCCAGCAGCCCGGTCCCACAAGAGACCCAGTACTTC
TRBV5-1	TRBD1	TRBJ1-1	NA	15	CASSKTGGVNTEAFF	TGCGCCAGCAGCAAGACAGGGGGGGTGAACACTGAAGCTTTCTTT
TRBV4-2	TRBD1	TRBJ1-2	NA	15	CASSQARGTDYGYTF	TGTGCCAGCAGCCAAGCTCGAGGGACAGACTATGGCTACACCTTC
TRBV9	NA	TRBJ2-5	NA	15	CASSSQGGFQETQYF	TGTGCCAGCAGCTCACAGGGGGGGTTCCAAGAGACCCAGTACTTC
TRBV6-5	TRBD1	TRBJ1-2	few	15	CASSYRQGRSYGYTF	TGTGCCAGCAGTTACAGACAGGGACGGAGCTATGGCTACACCTTC
TRBV4-1	NA	TRBJ2-1	NA	17	CASSQEEERHSYNEQFF	TGCGCCAGCAGCCAAGAAGAGGAACGTCACTCCTACAATGAGCAGTTCTTC
TRBV10-2	TRBD2	TRBJ2-1	NA	13	CASRPGTSIEQFF	TGCGCCAGCAGACCCGGGACTAGTATAGAGCAGTTCTTC
TRBV10-2	NA	TRBJ1-1	NA	14	CASSEGRVGTEAFF	TGCGCCAGCAGTGAAGGGAGGGTGGGCACTGAAGCTTTCTTT
TRBV10-3	NA	TRBJ1-1	NA	11	CAITGETEAFF	TGTGCCATCACAGGGGAAACTGAAGCTTTCTTT
TRBV6-6	NA	TRBJ2-7	NA	14	CASTLPAGMGEQYF	TGTGCCAGCACACTTCCGGCGGGGATGGGCGAGCAGTACTTC
TRBV30	NA	TRBJ2-7	few	13	CAWSLSSFYEQYF	TGTGCCTGGAGCTTATCGTCCTTCTACGAGCAGTACTTC
TRBV6-1	NA	TRBJ2-1	NA	13	CASSESFSNEQFF	TGTGCCAGCAGTGAATCGTTTAGCAATGAGCAGTTCTTC
TRBV19	TRBD1	TRBJ1-4	few	15	CASSEHRGLGEKLFF	TGTGCCAGTAGTGAACACAGGGGGCTCGGTGAAAAACTGTTTTTT
TRBV5-1	TRBD1	TRBJ1-4	NA	15	CASSPRGQGGEKLFF	TGCGCCAGCAGCCCCCGGGGACAGGGGGGGGAAAAACTGTTTTTT
TRBV9	NA	TRBJ2-5	NA	14	CASNPTGPQETQYF	TGTGCCAGCAATCCAACAGGACCCCAAGAGACCCAGTACTTC
TRBV2	TRBD1	TRBJ1-5	once	15	CASILDRAVNQPQHF	TGTGCCAGCATTCTCGACAGGGCGGTGAATCAGCCCCAGCATTTT
TRBV7-3	NA	TRBJ1-1	NA	14	CASSGSGRGTEAFF	TGTGCCAGCAGCGGATCAGGACGGGGCACTGAAGCTTTCTTT